This T cell receptor beta chain appears in the sequencing data of a study of Ad26.COV2.S vaccination and SARS-CoV-2 variants. The overall study: Intramuscularly, Ad26.COV2.S was given either once or twice, 56 days apart.

Trimming shortened V by 6 bases and J by 1 base, and 10 bases separated the two germline ends. Per germline, CDR1 SGDLS and CDR2 YYNGEE. The CDR3 length is 13 residues. Assay used: immunoSEQ multiplex PCR; TCRdb lists only in-frame clones, some missing. Of roughly 350,000 clones in the sample, 88% were seen once. Concerning this clone itself: Its target is unknown.

As for treatment: around 19 received Ad26.COV2.S at low or high dose, single or two shots; several received placebo; per-sample allocation not given. The study sampled participants on day 63 after the first vaccine or placebo injection. Wuhan-strain spike was delivered by a replication-incompetent Ad26 vector. Findings and limits, study-wide: Vaccine recipients posted higher spike-specific TCR breadth than their placebo counterparts. It was found that vaccine and placebo recipients had similar non-spike TCR breadth.

The chain couples TRBV9 to TRBJ2-5, with D possibly TRBD2 on 6 matching bases. The sample here was peripheral blood, taken in a trial of Ad26.COV2.S vaccine versus placebo. This TCR was sampled from a person between 18 and 65 years old who received the Ad26.COV2.S COVID-19 vaccine or a placebo. The CDR3: CASNSGTQETQYF. CDR3 DNA: TGTGCCAGCAATAGCGGAACCCAAGAGACCCAGTACTTC.